Following are 29 T cell receptor beta chains from one sample sequenced in a study of cytomegalovirus exposure and HLA in healthy donors. Researchers ran the PCR with 60 Vbeta and 13 Jbeta primers. Here immunoSEQ multiplex PCR was the method, and the copy in TCRdb shows in-frame clones only, minus some. The sample has some 93,000 clones, about 79% seen once; the top ten hold about 4%. The sample was PBMCs. Receptor source: a man aged 50 to 60 in good health and CMV-seronegative.

As DNA, the CDR3 is TGCGCCAGCAGCCCGGAGGGACTAGCGGGAGACGAGCAGTACTTC. This sequence encodes CASSPEGLAGDEQYF. The V and J genes are TRBV4-1 and TRBJ2-5; 14 bases agree with TRBD2. The J call may not be correct, given that the DNA end is closer to TRBJ2-7. The CDR3 has 15 residues. Looked up from germline, CDR1 is MGHRA and CDR2 is YSYEKL.

This chain uses TRBV7-9 with TRBJ1-1; 8 bases agree with TRBD1. The CDR3 spans 14 residues. Trimming removed 5 bases from V and 6 bases from J; junction bases left unmatched: 8. The germline CDR1 and CDR2 sequences are SEHNR and FQNEAQ (reference sequence). CDR3 sequence: CASSPGTGRPEAFF. CDR3 nucleotides: TGTGCCAGCAGCCCTGGGACAGGTCGCCCTGAAGCTTTCTTT.

V gene TRBV27 combines with J gene TRBJ1-5; 12 bases agree with TRBD1. The germline V gene encodes CDR1 MNHEY and CDR2 SMNVEV (reference sequence). This CDR3 comprises 16 residues. Unmatched junction bases numbered 4, after V lost 7 bases and J lost 0 bases. The CDR3 DNA is TGTGCCAGCAAGGGGACAGGGGGCCTTAGCAATCAGCCCCAGCATTTT. It yields the protein CASKGTGGLSNQPQHF.

This chain links TRBV5-1 with TRBJ2-7; weak D call: TRBD2 (7 bases). From germline, CDR1 is SGHRS and CDR2 YFSETQ. V shed 4 bases and J shed 6 bases, with 17 bases lying between them. The CDR3 consists of 14 residues. Written as DNA, the CDR3 is TGCGCCAGCAGCCAGCGCAGGGGAGGGCTCGAGCAGTACTTC. Amino acid sequence: CASSQRRGGLEQYF.

The chain combines TRBV29-1 with TRBJ2-1; 8 bases map to TRBD2. This CDR3 comprises 16 residues. The J segment lost 0 bases and the V segment lost 0 bases, leaving 4 bases of the junction unmatched. In germline, CDR1 is SQVTM, CDR2 ANQGSEA. CDR3 sequence reads: CSVEDQAGDSYNEQFF. CDR3 nucleotides: TGCAGCGTTGAAGATCAAGCGGGGGACTCCTACAATGAGCAGTTCTTC.

This clone has a single count. The chain combines TRBV7-3 with TRBJ2-3; 9 nucleotides align to TRBD2. The V segment lost 4 bases and the J segment 6 bases; nucleotides outside the gene matches: 2. The CDR3 runs to 13 residues. Looked up from germline, CDR1 is SGHTA and CDR2 is FQGTGA. CDR3 region: CASSWAGGDTQYF. The CDR3 DNA follows: TGTGCCAGCAGCTGGGCGGGGGGGGATACGCAGTATTTT.

This clone was detected only a few times. The J gene is TRBJ2-3, the V gene TRBV7-3; possibly TRBD2 for D (5 bases). The CDR3 totals 15 residues. The ends were cut back, 5 bases at V and 5 bases at J, with 17 bases in the middle. CDR1 and CDR2 (germline): SGHTA, FQGTGA. Here the CDR3 reads CASSQSGGEGDTQYF. For the CDR3, the DNA is TGTGCCAGCAGCCAAAGCGGAGGCGAGGGAGATACGCAGTATTTT.

The chain combines TRBV9 with TRBJ1-2; possibly TRBD1 for D (6 bases). CDR1 and CDR2 from the germline V gene are SGDLS and YYNGEE. CDR3 size: 17 residues. Trimming pared 3 bases from V and 3 bases from J, leaving 21 bases between. The CDR3 region has the DNA TGTGCCAGCAGCGGGATCCAGCGGGGGCCGCCACACTATGGCTACACCTTC. As protein: CASSGIQRGPPHYGYTF.

CDR3 in DNA: TGTGCCAGCAGTCCGGGAGGGACTTCCCCTAAGAGATACGAGCAGTACTTC. Translated: CASSPGGTSPKRYEQYF. The chain joins TRBV21-1 to TRBJ2-7; the DNA was not compared with TRBD2, the D call given in the table. TRBV21-1 is designated a pseudogene. CDR3 length: 17 residues.

The V call is TRBV6-6, the J call TRBJ2-7; TRBD1 agrees at 7 bases. V shed 7 bases and J 2 bases; nucleotides not matched to a gene: 5. The germline gives CDR1 MNHNY, CDR2 SVGAGI (reference sequence). The CDR3 spans 13 residues. In DNA, the CDR3 is TGTGCCAGCACGGCACAGGGGCCCTACGAGCAGTACTTC. It is translated as CASTAQGPYEQYF.

The chain recombines TRBV28 with TRBJ2-7, with 11 bases fitting TRBD2. The length of the CDR3 is 16 residues. V shed 6 bases, J shed 2 bases, and the junction held 9 bases outside the gene matches. Germline CDR1 reads MDHEN; CDR2 reads SYDVKM. The CDR3 loop reads CASSTGLAATPYEQYF. The CDR3, as DNA: TGTGCCAGCAGCACGGGACTAGCGGCTACCCCCTACGAGCAGTACTTC.

This chain uses TRBV7-8 with TRBJ2-7; TRBD2 might be the D (6 bases). Germline CDR1 and CDR2: SGHVS and FQNEAQ. The CDR3 is 16 amino acids. Deletions cut 6 bases from V and 3 bases from J, with 21 bases between. The DNA for the CDR3 is TGTGCCAGCAGACCGACTACCGGGACTGAAAGCTACGAGCAGTACTTC. Residues: CASRPTTGTESYEQYF. The full variable domain, with the rest looked up from reference TRBV7-8 and TRBJ2-7, is GAGVSQSPRYKVAKRGQDVALRCDPISGHVSLFWYQQALGQGPEFLTYFQNEAQLDKSGLPSDRFFAERPEGSVSTLKIQRTQQEDSAVYLCASRPTTGTESYEQYFGPGTRLTVT.

The V call is TRBV7-3, the J call TRBJ2-2, with TRBD2 identical over 7 bases. Germline values: CDR1 SGHTA, CDR2 FQGTGA. V was clipped by 4 bases and J by 5 bases; unmatched bases: 7. The CDR3 consists of 15 residues. The chain's CDR3 is CASSSAGVRTGELFF. The DNA of the CDR3 is TGTGCCAGCAGCTCGGCGGGAGTTAGGACCGGGGAGCTGTTTTTT. Supplemented by reference TRBV7-3 and TRBJ2-2, the full variable domain reads GAGVSQTPSNKVTEKGKYVELRCDPISGHTALYWYRQSLGQGPEFLIYFQGTGAADDSGLPNDRFFAVRPEGSVSTLKIQRTERGDSAVYLCASSSAGVRTGELFFGEGSRLTVL.

This clone was recorded once. J is TRBJ1-5 and V is TRBV28; tentatively, D is TRBD1 (5 bases). Germline CDR1 reads MDHEN; CDR2 reads SYDVKM. The CDR3 has 12 residues. With 5 bases removed from V and 12 bases from J, the gap between germline ends came to 14 bases. The CDR3 loop reads CASSRVSTGQHF. The CDR3 nucleotides are TGTGCCAGCAGTCGCGTTAGTACAGGCCAGCATTTT. Full variable domain (rest looked up from reference TRBV28 and TRBJ1-5): DVKVTQSSRYLVKRTGEKVFLECVQDMDHENMFWYRQDPGLGLRLIYFSYDVKMKEKGDIPEGYSVSREKKERFSLILESASTNQTSMYLCASSRVSTGQHFGDGTRLSIL.

V gene TRBV27 combines with J gene TRBJ2-7; the match to TRBD2 covers 10 bases. V lost 3 bases and J lost 4; bases outside the gene matches: 12. The CDR3 is 17 residues long. From germline, CDR1 is MNHEY and CDR2 SMNVEV (reference sequence). The CDR3 region is CASSFTTSGSLGYEQYF. In nucleotides, the CDR3 is TGTGCCAGCAGTTTTACGACTAGCGGGTCCCTGGGGTACGAGCAGTACTTC.

The J gene is TRBJ1-1, the V gene TRBV7-9; D remains ambiguous. The length of the CDR3 is 13 residues. The V end was cut by 2 bases, the J end by 2 bases, with 6 bases between. The germline CDR1 and CDR2 sequences are SEHNR and FQNEAQ (reference sequence). CDR3: CASSLTANTEAFF. CDR3 DNA: TGTGCCAGCAGCTTAACAGCAAACACTGAAGCTTTCTTT.

This rearrangement joins TRBV6-5 to TRBJ1-1, with TRBD1 matching over 10 bases. J was trimmed by 10 bases and V by 9 bases; bases with no gene match: 8. This CDR3 has 12 residues. Germline V gives CDR1 MNHEY, CDR2 SVGAGI. The CDR3 nucleotides are TGTGCCAGTGGACAGGGGGGGCGAGGAGCTTTCTTT. Amino acids: CASGQGGRGAFF.

This sequence joins TRBV5-1 and TRBJ2-1; TRBD2 matches at 8 bases. J was trimmed by 6 bases and V by 3 bases; bases with no gene match: 5. Germline V gene sequence: CDR1 SGHRS, CDR2 YFSETQ. This CDR3 is built from 14 residues. CDR3 DNA: TGCGCCAGCAGCTCAGCGGGACTAGTCAATGAGCAGTTCTTC. Translation: CASSSAGLVNEQFF.

The chain links TRBV5-8 to TRBJ1-3; 7 nucleotides align to TRBD1. The V segment lost 0 bases and the J segment 2 bases; nucleotides outside the gene matches: 14. From germline, CDR1 is SGHTS and CDR2 YDEGEE. The CDR3 sequence is 19 residues long. CDR3 amino acids: CASSLGLDRPEVPGNTIYF. DNA for the CDR3: TGTGCCAGCAGCTTGGGGTTGGACAGGCCGGAGGTCCCTGGAAACACCATATATTTT.

V usage is TRBV19 and J usage is TRBJ2-7; 8 bases align to TRBD2. The germline V gene has CDR1 LNHDA and CDR2 SQIVND (reference sequence). CDR3 length: 13 amino acids. V dropped 7 bases and J dropped 2; count of bases not matched to a gene: 4. The CDR3 here is CASIALAAYEQYF. CDR3 nucleotides: TGTGCCAGTATCGCACTAGCGGCCTACGAGCAGTACTTC. The whole variable domain, remainder taken from reference TRBV19 and TRBJ2-7, is DGGITQSPKYLFRKEGQNVTLSCEQNLNHDAMYWYRQDPGQGLRLIYYSQIVNDFQKGDIAEGYSVSREKKESFPLTVTSAQKNPTAFYLCASIALAAYEQYFGPGTRLTVT.

The rearrangement uses TRBV7-8 and TRBJ2-7; tentative D call: TRBD2 (6 bases). The CDR3 has 13 amino acids. Trimming took 4 bases from V and 3 from J, leaving 10 bases between them. CDR1 SGHVS and CDR2 FQNEAQ come from the germline V gene. For the CDR3, the DNA is TGTGCCAGCAGCTGGGGACTTGGCTACGAGCAGTACTTC. Encoded protein: CASSWGLGYEQYF.

This clone showed up just a few times. The CDR3 loop reads CASRGTSGALSGANVLTF. Here the CDR3 DNA reads TGCGCCAGCAGGGGGACTAGCGGGGCCCTCTCTGGGGCCAACGTCCTGACTTTC. This chain links TRBV10-2 with TRBJ2-6; 13 bases map to TRBD2. This CDR3 is built from 18 residues. Germline-derived CDR1 and CDR2 are WSHSY and SAAADI. Unmatched junction bases numbered 5, after V lost 6 bases and J lost 0 bases.

The sample holds one count of this clone. The chain recombines TRBV19 with TRBJ1-1, with D hard to call. CDR1 LNHDA and CDR2 SQIVND come from the germline V gene (reference sequence). V was cut by 7 bases and J by 1 base, with 4 bases left in between. The CDR3 is 11 amino acids. As DNA, the CDR3 is TGTGCCAGTACACAGAACACTGAAGCTTTCTTT. The encoded protein is CASTQNTEAFF.

V usage is TRBV29-1 and J usage is TRBJ2-2; 9 bases are a match to TRBD2. This CDR3 is built from 16 residues. The V segment lost 4 bases and the J segment 1 base; nucleotides outside the gene matches: 7. Looked up from germline, CDR1 is SQVTM and CDR2 is ANQGSEA. CDR3 amino acids: CSVAAGGLRNTGELFF. CDR3 bases: TGCAGCGTTGCGGCGGGAGGGCTTCGGAACACCGGGGAGCTGTTTTTT.

This clone occurred a few times. This chain joins TRBV11-2 and TRBJ1-4; D possibly corresponds to TRBD1 (6 bases). The V gene's germline CDR1 is SGHAT and CDR2 FQNNGV. The CDR3 is made up of 15 amino acids. V dropped 5 bases and J dropped 6 bases, with 16 bases sitting between them. CDR3 sequence (DNA): TGTGCCAGCAGCCCAAAGGGGGAGTTCGATGAAAAACTGTTTTTT. Translating gives CASSPKGEFDEKLFF.

The chain uses TRBV5-1 and TRBJ2-6, with a possible D match to TRBD1 (6 bases). V gave up 3 bases and J gave up 4 bases, with 11 bases separating them. The germline gives CDR1 SGHRS, CDR2 YFSETQ. There are 15 residues in the CDR3. This chain's CDR3 is CASSSTGTGANVLTF. The CDR3 DNA reads TGCGCCAGCAGCTCAACAGGGACCGGGGCCAACGTCCTGACTTTC.

This chain connects TRBV4-1 to TRBJ2-1; 13 bases line up with TRBD2. V lost 1 base to trimming and J lost 6 bases; unmatched junction nucleotides: 6. Germline CDR1 is MGHRA and CDR2 is YSYEKL. CDR3 length: 17 amino acids. CDR3 bases: TGCGCCAGCAGCCAAGGAATCTGGACTAGCGGGAGCAATGAGCAGTTCTTC. Translating it yields CASSQGIWTSGSNEQFF.

The chain carries TRBV5-4 and TRBJ2-5; 13 bases are a match to TRBD2. This CDR3 contains 16 residues. The germline CDR1 and CDR2 sequences are SGHNT and YYREEE (reference sequence). The junction had 2 bases not matched to a gene; V was cut back by 0 bases and J by 3 bases. CDR3 in DNA: TGTGCCAGCAGCTTGGGGGGACTAGCGGGAAAAGAGACCCAGTACTTC. This codes for CASSLGGLAGKETQYF.

This clone appeared a few times. This chain uses TRBV4-1 with TRBJ2-7; TRBD1 matches 7 bases. Germline CDR1 MGHRA, CDR2 YSYEKL. This CDR3 is built from 15 residues. V lost 2 bases to trimming and J lost 3 bases; unmatched junction nucleotides: 7. DNA for the CDR3: TGCGCCAGCAGCCAATCCGGGACAGCAGACTACGAGCAGTACTTC. This translates into CASSQSGTADYEQYF.